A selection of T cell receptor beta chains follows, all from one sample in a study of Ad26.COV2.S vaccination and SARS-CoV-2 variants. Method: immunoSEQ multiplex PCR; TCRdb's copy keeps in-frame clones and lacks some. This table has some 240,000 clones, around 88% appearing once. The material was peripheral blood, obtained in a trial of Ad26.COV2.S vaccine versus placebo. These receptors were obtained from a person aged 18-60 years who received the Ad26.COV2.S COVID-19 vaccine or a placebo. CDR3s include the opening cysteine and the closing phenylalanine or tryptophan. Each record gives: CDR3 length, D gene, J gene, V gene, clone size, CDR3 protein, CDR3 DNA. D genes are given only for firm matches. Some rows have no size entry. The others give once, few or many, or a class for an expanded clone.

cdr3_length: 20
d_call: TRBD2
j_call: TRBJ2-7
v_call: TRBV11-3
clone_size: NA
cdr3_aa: CASSLDLLGLAGDPTYEQYF
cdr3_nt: TGTGCCAGCAGCTTAGATTTATTGGGACTAGCGGGGGATCCGACCTACGAGCAGTACTTC

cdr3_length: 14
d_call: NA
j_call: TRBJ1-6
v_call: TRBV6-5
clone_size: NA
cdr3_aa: CASSPRGENSPLHF
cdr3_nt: TGTGCCAGCAGTCCCCGCGGGGAGAATTCACCCCTCCACTTT

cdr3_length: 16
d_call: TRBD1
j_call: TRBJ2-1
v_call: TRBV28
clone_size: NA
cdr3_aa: CASSSPSTGSYNEQFF
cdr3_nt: TGTGCCAGCAGTTCTCCCTCGACAGGGTCCTACAATGAGCAGTTCTTC

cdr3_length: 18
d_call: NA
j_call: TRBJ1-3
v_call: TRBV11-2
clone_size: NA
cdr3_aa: CASSFQSLIGAAGNTIYF
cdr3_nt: TGTGCCAGCAGCTTTCAGAGTCTTATCGGGGCGGCGGGAAACACCATATATTTT

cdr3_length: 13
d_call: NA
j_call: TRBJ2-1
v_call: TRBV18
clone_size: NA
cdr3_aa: CASSPLNQGEQFF
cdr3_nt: TGTGCCAGCTCACCACTGAACCAGGGGGAGCAGTTCTTC

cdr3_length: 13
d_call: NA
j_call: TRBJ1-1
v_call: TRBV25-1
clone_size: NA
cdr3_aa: CASATRVGTEAFF
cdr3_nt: TGTGCCAGCGCTACTCGGGTCGGAACTGAAGCTTTCTTT

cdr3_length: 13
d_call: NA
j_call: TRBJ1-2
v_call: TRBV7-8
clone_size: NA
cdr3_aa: CASSLAYRDRYTF
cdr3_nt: TGTGCCAGCAGCTTAGCCTACAGGGACCGCTACACCTTC

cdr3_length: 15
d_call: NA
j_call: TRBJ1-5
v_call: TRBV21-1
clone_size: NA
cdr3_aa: CASSLTGVRCQPQHF
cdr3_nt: TGTGCCAGCAGCCTTACAGGGGTTAGGTGTCAGCCCCAGCATTTT

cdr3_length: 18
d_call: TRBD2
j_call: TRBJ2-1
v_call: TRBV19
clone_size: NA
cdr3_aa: CASTPGLAGGRDYNEQFF
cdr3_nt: TGTGCCAGTACCCCAGGACTAGCGGGGGGTAGGGATTACAATGAGCAGTTCTTC

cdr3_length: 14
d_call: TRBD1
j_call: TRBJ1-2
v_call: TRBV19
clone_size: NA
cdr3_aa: CASSRGTGYYGYTF
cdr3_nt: TGTGCCAGTAGTAGGGGGACAGGTTACTATGGCTACACCTTC

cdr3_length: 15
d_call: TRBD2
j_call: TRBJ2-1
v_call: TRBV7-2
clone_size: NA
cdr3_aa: CASSLGTSRYNEQFF
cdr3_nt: TGTGCCAGCAGCCTTGGGACTAGCCGCTACAATGAGCAGTTCTTC

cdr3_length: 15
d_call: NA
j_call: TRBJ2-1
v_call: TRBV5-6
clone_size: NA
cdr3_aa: CASSYRVMGYNEQFF
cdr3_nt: TGTGCCAGCAGCTACAGGGTAATGGGTTACAATGAGCAGTTCTTC

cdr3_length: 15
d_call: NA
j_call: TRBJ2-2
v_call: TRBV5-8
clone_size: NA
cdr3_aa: CASSLVSTITGELFF
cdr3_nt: TGTGCCAGCAGCTTGGTGTCGACCATCACCGGGGAGCTGTTTTTT

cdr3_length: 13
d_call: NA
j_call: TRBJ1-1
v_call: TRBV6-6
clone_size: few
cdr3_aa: CASSSQKNTEAFF
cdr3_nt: TGTGCCAGCAGCTCCCAGAAGAACACTGAAGCTTTCTTT

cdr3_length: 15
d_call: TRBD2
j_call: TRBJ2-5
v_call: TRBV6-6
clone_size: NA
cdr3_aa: CASSHPGPGGETQYF
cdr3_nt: TGTGCCAGCAGTCACCCCGGGCCGGGGGGGGAGACCCAGTACTTC

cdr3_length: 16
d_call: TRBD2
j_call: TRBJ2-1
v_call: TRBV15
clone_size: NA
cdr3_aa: CATSRGSGSSYNEQFF
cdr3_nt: TGTGCCACCAGCAGGGGAAGCGGGAGCTCCTACAATGAGCAGTTCTTC

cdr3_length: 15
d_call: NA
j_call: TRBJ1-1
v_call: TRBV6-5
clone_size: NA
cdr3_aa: CASSYYRDMNTEAFF
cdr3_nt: TGTGCCAGCAGTTACTACAGGGATATGAACACTGAAGCTTTCTTT

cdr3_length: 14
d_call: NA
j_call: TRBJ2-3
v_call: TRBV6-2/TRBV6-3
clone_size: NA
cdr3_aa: CASSYWGLTDTQYF
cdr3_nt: TGTGCCAGCAGTTATTGGGGACTCACAGATACGCAGTATTTT